The present TCR beta chain was sequenced within a study of cytomegalovirus exposure and HLA in healthy donors. The PCR ran on 60 Vbeta and 13 Jbeta primers. The protocol was immunoSEQ multiplex PCR, while the TCRdb copy is restricted to in-frame clones and leaves out a portion. The table shows roughly 140,000 clones, with about two thirds occurring only once. Trimming stripped 4 bases from V and 4 bases from J, with 18 bases between. Germline V CDR1 and CDR2: SGDLS, YYNGEE. The length of the CDR3 is 15 residues. The sequenced sample consisted of PBMCs. This receptor was taken from a middle-aged man in good health and CMV-seronegative. The chain employs TRBV9 and TRBJ2-7; D not resolved. Here the CDR3 reads CASSPGVGDDYEQYF. The CDR3 DNA reads as TGTGCCAGCAGCCCCGGAGTTGGAGATGATTACGAGCAGTACTTC. The full variable domain, its missing parts supplied by reference TRBV9 and TRBJ2-7, is DSGVTQTPKHLITATGQRVTLRCSPRSGDLSVYWYQQSLDQGLQFLIQYYNGEERAKGNILERFSAQQFPDLHSELNLSSLELGDSALYFCASSPGVGDDYEQYFGPGTRLTVT.